A single sample is the source of the 10 T cell receptor beta chains below, sequenced in a study of T cells in Graves' hyperthyroidism and ophthalmopathy. Researchers amplified the TCR beta CDR3 regions from RNA transcripts. A first-round RT-PCR of the TCR CDR3 used the HTBI primer set. TCRdb re-analysed the multiplex PCR reads in MiXCR, keeping a single row per CDR3 protein. The table lists over 500,000 distinct CDR3 sequences, 13% to 15% of them singletons, with approximately 15% in the top ten. The sample comprised blood. These receptors originate from a woman aged 35 to 49 with Graves' hyperthyroidism.

V usage is TRBV9 and J usage is TRBJ1-6; D not resolved. Trimming left V 3 bases short and J 0 bases short, with 7 bases between. The CDR3 is 15 amino acids. Germline assignment: CDR1 SGDLS and CDR2 YYNGEE. The chain's CDR3 is CASSGSSSYNSPLHF. The CDR3 DNA sequence: TGTGCCAGCAGCGGGTCGAGCTCCTATAATTCACCCCTCCACTTT.

This chain connects TRBV20-1 to TRBJ2-2; TRBD2 matches at 11 bases. V dropped 6 bases and J dropped 5; count of bases not matched to a gene: 8. The V gene's germline CDR1 is DFQATT and CDR2 SNEGSKA (reference sequence). This CDR3 is 15 amino acids long. The CDR3 sequence: CSARPGLAETGELFF. In DNA, the CDR3 is TGCAGTGCACGGCCGGGACTAGCGGAGACCGGGGAGCTGTTTTTT.

The V and J genes are TRBV28 and TRBJ2-2; D possibly corresponds to TRBD2 (5 bases). V gave up 5 bases and J gave up 0 bases, with 13 bases separating them. The CDR3 sequence is 16 residues long. Germline-derived CDR1 and CDR2 are MDHEN and SYDVKM. The CDR3 nucleotides read TGTGCCAGCAGTCGGAGGAACAGAGCGAACACCGGGGAGCTGTTTTTT. It specifies CASSRRNRANTGELFF.

This clonotype was seen many times. J is TRBJ2-3 and V is TRBV2, with 10 bases that match TRBD2. Germline V gives CDR1 SNHLY, CDR2 FYNNEI. This CDR3 is built from 16 residues. The V gene end was trimmed by 3 bases and the J gene end by 3 bases; junction bases not matched to a gene: 6. The CDR3 DNA reads as TGTGCCAGCAGTGAGTCGGTAGCGGGAGGTACAGATACGCAGTATTTT. This encodes CASSESVAGGTDTQYF.

This clonotype was seen repeatedly, ten times or more. The chain is built from TRBV5-1 and TRBJ1-1; D is undetermined. This CDR3 has 13 amino acids. V lost 2 bases and J lost 1, with 6 bases in between. CDR1 SGHRS and CDR2 YFSETQ come from the germline V gene. The CDR3, as DNA: TGCGCCAGCAGCTTTCTGTGGAACACTGAAGCTTTCTTT. Its protein is CASSFLWNTEAFF.

This clonotype was detected only a few times. This chain connects TRBV9 to TRBJ2-7, with D unresolved. Germline loops: CDR1 SGDLS, CDR2 YYNGEE. V was shortened by 0 bases and J by 0 bases, with 10 bases between the two germline ends. The CDR3 extends over 15 amino acids. CDR3 sequence: CASSVEAQYSYEQYF. The CDR3, as DNA: TGTGCCAGCAGCGTAGAGGCTCAGTACTCCTACGAGCAGTACTTC.

Remarks on this clonotype: At one end the junction does not follow the germline gene, possibly because of a read error. The chain combines TRBV15 with TRBJ2-4; D may be TRBD1 (5 bases). CDR1 LNHNV and CDR2 YYDKDF come from the germline V gene (reference sequence). There are 13 residues in the CDR3. CDR3 bases: TGTGCCACCAGCAGAGGGCTAGAGGACATTAAGTACTTC. Encoded protein: CATSRGLEDIKYF.

This clonotype showed up many times. V usage is TRBV18 and J usage is TRBJ2-1, with 10 bases identical to TRBD1. Germline loops: CDR1 KGHSH, CDR2 LQKENI. V lost 4 bases, J lost 5 bases, and 5 bases stayed unmatched. This CDR3 has 15 amino acids. The CDR3 coding sequence is TGTGCCAGCTCACGCGGAGGGACAGGGGACAATGAGCAGTTCTTC. It translates to CASSRGGTGDNEQFF.

This clonotype was observed at least ten times. The chain recombines TRBV12-3 or TRBV12-4 with TRBJ2-1; 16 bases map to TRBD2. Trimming cost V 6 bases and J 14 bases; bases outside gene matches: 19. This CDR3 is built from 18 residues. The CDR3 protein is CASSTSSGTSGRALWEFF. The CDR3, as DNA: TGTGCCAGCAGCACGTCATCCGGGACTAGCGGGAGGGCCTTATGGGAGTTCTTC.

The sample holds many counts of this clonotype. The CDR3 here is CASSARAQNQPQHF. CDR3 sequence (DNA): TGTGCCAGCAGTGCCCGGGCTCAGAATCAGCCCCAGCATTTT. The rearrangement joins TRBV2 to TRBJ1-5, with no clear D. This CDR3 has 14 amino acids. The V gene lost 4 bases and the J gene lost 4 bases, with 11 bases spanning the gap. CDR1 and CDR2 (germline): SNHLY, FYNNEI.